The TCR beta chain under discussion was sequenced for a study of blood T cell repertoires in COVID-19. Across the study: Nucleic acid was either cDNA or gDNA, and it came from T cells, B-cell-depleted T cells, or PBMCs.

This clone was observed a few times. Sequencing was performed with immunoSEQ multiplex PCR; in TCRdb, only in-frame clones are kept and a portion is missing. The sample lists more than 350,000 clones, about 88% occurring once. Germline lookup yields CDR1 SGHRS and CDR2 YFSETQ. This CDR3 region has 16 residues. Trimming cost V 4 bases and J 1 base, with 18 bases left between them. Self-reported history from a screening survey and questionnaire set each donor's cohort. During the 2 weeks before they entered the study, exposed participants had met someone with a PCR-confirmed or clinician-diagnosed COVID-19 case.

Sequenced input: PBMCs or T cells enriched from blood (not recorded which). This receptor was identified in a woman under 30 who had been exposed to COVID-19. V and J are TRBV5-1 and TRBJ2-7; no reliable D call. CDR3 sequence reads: CASSPVRSGISYEQYF. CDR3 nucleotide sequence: TGCGCCAGCAGCCCTGTTCGGTCGGGTATTTCCTACGAGCAGTACTTC.